The clone carrying this T cell receptor (beta chain) showed up just once. These data come from a study of T cells in Graves' hyperthyroidism and ophthalmopathy. Amplification yielded TCR beta CDR3 regions, with RNA transcripts as the source. TCR CDR3 underwent first-round RT-PCR with the HTBI primer set. TCRdb passed the multiplex PCR reads through MiXCR, listing each CDR3 protein once. The data show about 360,000 distinct CDR3 sequences, with approximately 14% seen just once and roughly 25% held by the top ten. Hyperthyroidism in the patients, aged 18 to 65, was newly diagnosed and under 2 months in duration. The authors obtained PBMCs from roughly 10 ml of fresh peripheral blood. Per germline, CDR1 MNHEY and CDR2 SVGEGT. V lost 5 bases and J 6 bases, leaving 13 bases between the germline ends. The CDR3 loop spans 14 amino acids.

Sequencing was done on a sample of blood. The sequence derives from a young woman with Graves' hyperthyroidism that later progressed to Graves' ophthalmopathy. The V and J genes are TRBV6-2 or TRBV6-3 and TRBJ1-4, with a weak D call TRBD1 (5 bases). The DNA of the CDR3 is TGTGCCAGCAGTCACCGCGGGGGGGATGAAAAACTGTTTTTT. This translates into CASSHRGGDEKLFF.